Sequencing of this T cell receptor (beta chain) was carried out in a study of blood T cell repertoires in COVID-19. Deletions cut 3 bases from V and 6 bases from J, with 15 bases between. Germline loops: CDR1 MDHEN, CDR2 SYDVKM. This CDR3 is built from 15 residues. This table comes from immunoSEQ multiplex PCR, and its TCRdb copy is limited to in-frame clones, with some not included. The table records 200,000 or so clones, 65% to 85% of them present only once. The sequence was obtained from a man aged 40-49 years who had recovered from COVID-19. Sequenced input: PBMCs or T cells enriched from blood (not recorded which). The genes are TRBV28 and TRBJ2-1, with no clear D. CDR3 sequence (DNA): TGTGCCAGCAGTTTTTTAAGCCACAGCTCCAATGAGCAGTTCTTC. Amino acids: CASSFLSHSSNEQFF.